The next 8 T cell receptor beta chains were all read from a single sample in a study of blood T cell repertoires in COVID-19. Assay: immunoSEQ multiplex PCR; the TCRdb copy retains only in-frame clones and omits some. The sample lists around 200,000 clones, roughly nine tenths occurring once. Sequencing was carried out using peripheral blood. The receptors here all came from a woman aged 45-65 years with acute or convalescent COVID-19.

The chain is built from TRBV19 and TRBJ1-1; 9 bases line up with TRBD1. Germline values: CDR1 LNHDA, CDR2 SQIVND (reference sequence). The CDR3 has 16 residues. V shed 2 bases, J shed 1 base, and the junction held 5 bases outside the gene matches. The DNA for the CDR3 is TGTGCCAGTAGTATAATTGGGACAGGGAAGAACACTGAAGCTTTCTTT. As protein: CASSIIGTGKNTEAFF.

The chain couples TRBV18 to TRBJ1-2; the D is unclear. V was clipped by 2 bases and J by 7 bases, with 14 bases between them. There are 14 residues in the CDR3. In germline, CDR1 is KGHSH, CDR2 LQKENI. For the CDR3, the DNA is TGTGCCAGCTCACCAGCGGATGCGTCGCGTGGCTACACCTTC. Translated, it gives CASSPADASRGYTF.

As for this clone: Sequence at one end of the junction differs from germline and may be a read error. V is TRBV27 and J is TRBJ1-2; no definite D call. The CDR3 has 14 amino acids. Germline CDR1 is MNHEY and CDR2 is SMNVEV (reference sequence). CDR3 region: CASSLSGPDYGHTF. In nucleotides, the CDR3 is TGTGCCAGCAGTTTATCAGGGCCAGACTATGGCCACACCTTC.

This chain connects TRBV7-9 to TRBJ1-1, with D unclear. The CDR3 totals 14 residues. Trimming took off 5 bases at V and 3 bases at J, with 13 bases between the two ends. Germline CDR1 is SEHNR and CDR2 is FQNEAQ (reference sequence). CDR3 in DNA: TGTGCCAGCAGCCCCAGCCGGAGGGACACTGAAGCTTTCTTT. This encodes CASSPSRRDTEAFF.

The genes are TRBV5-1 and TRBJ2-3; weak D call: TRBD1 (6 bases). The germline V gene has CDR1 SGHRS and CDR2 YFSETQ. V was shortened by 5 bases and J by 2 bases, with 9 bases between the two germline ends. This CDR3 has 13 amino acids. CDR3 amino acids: CASRPGVTDTQYF. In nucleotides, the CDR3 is TGCGCCAGCAGGCCAGGGGTCACAGATACGCAGTATTTT. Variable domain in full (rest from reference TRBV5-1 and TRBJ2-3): KAGVTQTPRYLIKTRGQQVTLSCSPISGHRSVSWYQQTPGQGLQFLFEYFSETQRNKGNFPGRFSGRQFSNSRSEMNVSTLELGDSALYLCASRPGVTDTQYFGPGTRLTVL.

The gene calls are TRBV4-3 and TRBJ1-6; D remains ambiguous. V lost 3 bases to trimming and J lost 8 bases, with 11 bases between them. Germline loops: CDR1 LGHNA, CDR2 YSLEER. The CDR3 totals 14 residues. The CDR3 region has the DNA TGCGCCAGCAGCCAGTTAAGCGGAGATTCACCCCTCCACTTT. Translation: CASSQLSGDSPLHF.

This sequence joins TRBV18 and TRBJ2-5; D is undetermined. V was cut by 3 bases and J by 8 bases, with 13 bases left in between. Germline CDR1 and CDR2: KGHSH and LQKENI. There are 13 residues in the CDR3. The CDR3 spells CASSPIGQSTQYF. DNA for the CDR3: TGTGCCAGCTCACCGATTGGGCAATCAACCCAGTACTTC.

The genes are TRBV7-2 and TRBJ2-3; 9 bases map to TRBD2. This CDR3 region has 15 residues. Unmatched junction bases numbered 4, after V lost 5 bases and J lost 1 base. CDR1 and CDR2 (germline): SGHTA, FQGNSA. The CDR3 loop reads CASSIRTSGTDTQYF. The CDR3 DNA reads TGTGCCAGCAGCATACGGACTAGCGGCACAGATACGCAGTATTTT. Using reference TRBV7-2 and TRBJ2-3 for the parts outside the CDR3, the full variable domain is GAGVSQSPSNKVTEKGKDVELRCDPISGHTALYWYRQSLGQGLEFLIYFQGNSAPDKSGLPSDRFSAERTGGSVSTLTIQRTQQEDSAVYLCASSIRTSGTDTQYFGPGTRLTVL.